This T cell receptor (beta chain) was documented in a study of cytomegalovirus exposure and HLA in healthy donors. Each donor was nominally healthy when sampled (though unrecorded immune exposures were likely). PCR used 60 Vbeta primers and 13 Jbeta primers. Clones were read by immunoSEQ multiplex PCR, and TCRdb kept only the in-frame ones, dropping some. Of more than 45,000 clones listed, about two thirds are singletons. This CDR3 has 14 residues. Trimming left V 10 bases short and J 4 bases short, with 19 bases between. CDR1 is LNHDA and CDR2 is SQIVND in the germline V gene (reference sequence). Findings of the study overall: Solely CMV serostatus was available to characterize immune exposure. Association of a missense DCLRE1C variant with TCR beta V- and J-gene trimming was reported in a later analysis. Other equally common chains were less clonally expanded than HLA-associated TCR beta chains, a later analysis showed.

This clone came up a few times. Antigen unknown. Material: PBMCs. The clonotype was recovered from a woman between 55 and 75 years old in good health and CMV-seropositive. The chain has TRBV19 and TRBJ1-2; tentative D call: TRBD1 (5 bases). Here the CDR3 DNA reads TGTGCCACCCAATCAGGAACAGGAGCCTATGGCTACACCTTC. This translates into CATQSGTGAYGYTF.